This T cell receptor beta chain was sequenced during a study of cytomegalovirus exposure and HLA in healthy donors (dated by TCRdb to the late 2010s). Concerning the study at large: An earlier analysis of some 550 of the donors reported 276 Gb of sequence data and 120 million or so unique TCR beta sequences from about 200 million T cells. To predict cytomegalovirus infection status, the study combined high-throughput TCR immunosequencing, statistical association of individual TCRs with disease status, and machine learning. In addition to the first cohort of 650 to 800 subjects, a separate validation cohort of approximately 110 different subjects was used. A later analysis re-examined previously published TCR beta repertoires from roughly 720 donors and added high-resolution HLA genotyping to investigate patterns of TCR occurrence. Using immunosequencing, the study profiled T cell repertoires from roughly 650 subjects and related those repertoires to cytomegalovirus serostatus. Alongside the repertoire data, information on donor age, sex, ethnicity and CMV serostatus was compiled. The study aimed to test whether cataloging public T cell receptors could reveal signatures of past pathogen exposure. Five DR-DQ haplotypes were handled as single units for association and clustering because linkage in the cohort was strong. Roughly 320 gigabases of sequencing data and approximately 92 million unique TCR sequences made up an early release that covered around 640 HLA-typed donors. Rather than drawing on any new phenotypic data, the later analysis identified candidate immune exposures from TCR beta sequences and the way those sequences occurred across donors. A later genetic analysis used genome-wide SNP genotypes for about 65% of the roughly 670 donors, treating that subset as a discovery cohort. Of the roughly 400 genotyped donors, approximately 82% fell in the genetic ancestry cluster associated with self-reported Caucasian donors. In an earlier analysis of several hundred of the donors, high-throughput TCR beta sequencing was used to judge whether each TCR beta V gene segment behaved as functional or pseudogenic. The number of donors typed differed by locus, with about 629-640 for A, B, C, DRB1 and DQB1, over 500 for DQA1, nearly 610 for DPA1, and under 490 for DPB1. Among 300 to 500 genotyped donors of the cohort, an average of around 220,000 unique TCR beta nucleotide sequences was sequenced per donor, of which roughly 18% were non-productive. Every repertoire in the discovery cohort had been generated on one and the same sequencing platform. Both class I and class II loci were covered by HLA typing, at four-digit resolution. The full study reports these points: The classifier was reported to diagnose cytomegalovirus status with high specificity and sensitivity in both the original cohort and the validation cohort. While some public TCRs were present in many individuals, most TCR sequences turned up only very rarely across donors. According to a later analysis, parvovirus B19, influenza, CMV and Epstein-Barr virus appeared linked to several top co-occurrence clusters. Roughly uniform sequencing depth across donors was assumed in presence/absence analyses, although this assumption may not hold. An earlier analysis of approximately 500 of the donors showed that most TCR beta V segments appeared in productive rearrangements either about 90% or about 30% of the time, which broadly matched IMGT annotations. For the cohort, immune exposure information was limited to CMV serostatus. The sequencing pipeline was judged likely to have produced a cluster of highly shared sequence variants as a technical artifact. Because HLA typing was unavailable for some donors at each locus, only the typed subset was used in association tests. A few of the identified cytomegalovirus-associated TCR beta chains were confirmed in vitro to be specific for cytomegalovirus antigens. An association between a missense DCLRE1C variant and V-gene and J-gene trimming of TCR beta chains was found in a later genetic analysis and replicated in an independent cohort. In a later analysis, most CMV-associated TCR beta chains were found to appear HLA-restricted, with HLA associations seemingly driven largely by CMV exposure. A further reported finding was that TCR beta sequences accurately predicted the HLA-A and HLA-B alleles for most subjects in the first cohort. In a later analysis, HLA-associated TCR beta chains were found to be more clonally expanded and to have lower generation probabilities than equally common non-associated chains. At a false discovery rate of 0.05, a later analysis linked some 17,000 TCR beta sequences to specific HLA alleles. Because the 87-base-pair reads could not distinguish some IMGT-functional V segments, including TRBV6-2 and TRBV6-3, those segments were excluded. This cohort had only TCR beta chains sequenced, and the lack of alpha or paired-chain data limited which features could be detected. A later genetic analysis reported fewer N-insertions in productive TCRs among donors in an Asian-associated ancestry cluster than the roughly 700-donor mean. The authors suggested that the approach could potentially be generalized to other disease states and immunological phenotypes. Over 15 rarely observed V segments, including chromosome 9 orphons, were excluded from the earlier analysis of about 610 of the donors because counts were too low. Correlated functional status among segregating V segments might be attributable to linkage disequilibrium, but an unknown experimental factor could not be ruled out. Strong co-occurrence of HLA alleles, especially DR and DQ, made assigning TCR associations to individual alleles difficult. The study listed approximately 150 TCR beta chains as associated with cytomegalovirus. In a later analysis, the rate of TCR association differed among HLA loci, with DRB1 alleles having the most associated TCRs and HLA-C alleles having the fewest.

Receptor amplification or capture employed the immunoSEQ multiplex PCR assay. The multiplex PCR relied on a mix of 60 forward primers for TCR Vbeta segments and 13 reverse primers for TCR Jbeta segments. The CDR3 region of rearranged TCR beta genes was amplified from genomic DNA with a multiplex PCR assay. On the Illumina HiSeq System, the amplified TCR beta libraries were sequenced as 87-base-pair reads. The study's processing was this. In a later analysis, about 80 million unique TCR beta chains were counted across the 500 to 700 repertoires, and roughly 11 million of these chains were shared by at least two donors. A nearest-neighbor algorithm error-corrected the raw reads and collapsed the reads into unique sequences, merging closely related sequences to remove PCR and sequencing errors. V, D and J gene segments were assigned by aligning CDR3 sequences to IMGT reference sequences. For a sequence to be retained, at least a six-nucleotide match to both a V gene segment and a J gene segment was required. Rearrangements were classified as productive when the CDR3 lacked stop codons and remained in frame with V and J, and all other rearrangements were classified as non-productive. CDR3 was defined according to IMGT convention as the region running from the second conserved V-encoded cysteine to the conserved J-encoded phenylalanine. The earlier analysis of about 590 of the donors excluded sequences that lacked an unambiguous match to a single V gene segment. An earlier analysis of a few hundred of the donors classified V segments as functional when productive rearrangements were above 56.7% and as segregating when the standard deviation between donors was above 5%. A statistical classification framework was developed to diagnose cytomegalovirus status using the catalog of TCR beta chain sequences. V and J gene assignment, in a later analysis, came from comparing TCR nucleotide sequences with IMGT/GENE-DB human TR gene sequences. In a later analysis, CDR3 sequences and most-parsimonious VDJ recombination scenarios were assigned using the TCRdist pipeline. In a later analysis, each TCR beta chain was defined by its CDR3 amino acid sequence together with its V-gene family, and reads lacking a unique V-gene family were excluded. In a later analysis, 450 to 600 highly shared, low-generation-probability nucleotide sequences were removed to address suspected cross-contamination and a sequencing artifact. A later analysis calculated a clonal expansion index for each public chain from normalized within-repertoire ranks of inferred template counts. Generation probabilities in a later analysis came from a VDJ recombination model fitted to out-of-frame rearrangements, and those results were checked against IGoR. In a later analysis, TCR-TCR, TCR-HLA and TCR-CMV co-occurrence was scored with hypergeometric tests, and a repertoire-size bias correction was applied to TCR pairs. False discovery rates were estimated in a later analysis by permuting HLA or CMV assignments 20 times. A later analysis grouped co-occurring TCRs with DBSCAN, adding TCRdist sequence similarity when clustering within HLA-allele-positive subsets. Repertoires with fewer than 30,000 or more than 120,000 public chains were left out of co-occurrence clustering, as were several repertoires with anomalous nucleotide sharing. Drawn from immuneACCESS, this table holds only the in-frame rearrangements with V and J called that TCRdb kept. Clones are partly lost; checked studies trace under half to an unresolved V gene and leave the rest unexplained. V and J calls and clone size follow that table, whereas D and trimming were derived from the DNA. The sample table contains 150,000 to 200,000 clones; only one count was recorded for approximately 79% of them. Jointly, the top ten make up approximately 6.3% of the sample.

Including cysteine and phenylalanine, the CDR3 has 14 amino acids. Only the CDR3 DNA stays, 42 bases, in frame from base 1. V loses 1 base of germline sequence and J loses 5 bases, and the interval between the two ends is 11 bases. The germline V gene gives CDR1 as MNHNS and CDR2 as SASEGT. The cohort comprised around 690 healthy bone marrow donors. At the time of sampling, every cohort member was nominally healthy, though immune exposures that went unrecorded were likely present. The donor tested CMV seropositive, placing the donor among the roughly 300 seropositive members of the cohort. Each donor provided a peripheral blood sample, and peripheral blood mononuclear cells were used for TCR beta sequencing. The Qiagen DNeasy Blood Extraction Kit was used to extract genomic DNA from the blood cell samples. A remark on this clone: Its antigen is not yet known. No qualities accompany the bases; no much larger clone lies one base away.

Specimen: PBMCs. Rearrangement joined TRBV6-1 to TRBJ1-2; no D gene call is confident. This sequence originates from a man aged 40-50 years in good health and CMV-seropositive. The CDR3 is CASSEGHSGYGYTF. The nucleotide sequence reads TGTGCCAGCAGTGAAGGACACTCGGGATATGGCTACACCTTC.